This T cell receptor (beta chain) was documented in a study of blood T cell repertoires in COVID-19. Study details: Specimens from acute and convalescent COVID-19 originated in the United States, Italy and Spain. Sample material is recorded as cDNA or gDNA derived from T cells, B-cell-depleted T cells, or PBMCs.

Methods used by the authors: Estimates of nucleated cell counts were drawn from the amplification of reference gene primers. Clones were sequenced by immunoSEQ multiplex PCR, and TCRdb holds only the in-frame ones, with some missing. For V, J and clone size, that table is used; D and trimming come from the DNA. Of about 140,000 clones listed, roughly 80% were seen once; the top ten hold 3% to 5%. The receptor was isolated from a woman aged 60-75 years with acute or convalescent COVID-19. Specimen: peripheral blood.

The chain's CDR3 is CASSYAGGSTTYGYTF. In DNA, the CDR3 is TGTGCCAGCAGTTATGCCGGGGGGTCTACTACCTATGGCTACACCTTC. The rearrangement uses TRBV6-5 and TRBJ1-2; D is perhaps TRBD1 (5 bases). Germline V gene sequence: CDR1 MNHEY, CDR2 SVGAGI. V was shortened by 3 bases and J by 4 bases, with 18 bases between the two germline ends. CDR3 length equals 16 residues.